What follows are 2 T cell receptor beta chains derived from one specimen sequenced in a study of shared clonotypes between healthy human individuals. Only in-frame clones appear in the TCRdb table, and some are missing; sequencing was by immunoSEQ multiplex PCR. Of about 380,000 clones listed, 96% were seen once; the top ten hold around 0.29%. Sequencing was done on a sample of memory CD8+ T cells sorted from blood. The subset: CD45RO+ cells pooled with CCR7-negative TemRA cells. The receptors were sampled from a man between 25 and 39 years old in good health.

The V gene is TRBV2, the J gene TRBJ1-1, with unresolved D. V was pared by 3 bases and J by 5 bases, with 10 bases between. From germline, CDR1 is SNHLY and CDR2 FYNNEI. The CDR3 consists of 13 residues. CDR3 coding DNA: TGTGCCAGCAGTGAGGATAGGAAGACTGAAGCTTTCTTT. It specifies CASSEDRKTEAFF.

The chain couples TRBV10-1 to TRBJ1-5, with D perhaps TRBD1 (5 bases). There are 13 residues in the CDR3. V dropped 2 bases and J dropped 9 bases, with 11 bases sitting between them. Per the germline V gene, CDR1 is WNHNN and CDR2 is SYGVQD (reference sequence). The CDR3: CASSEEGTGPQHF. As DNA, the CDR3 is TGCGCCAGCAGTGAGGAGGGGACCGGGCCCCAGCATTTT.